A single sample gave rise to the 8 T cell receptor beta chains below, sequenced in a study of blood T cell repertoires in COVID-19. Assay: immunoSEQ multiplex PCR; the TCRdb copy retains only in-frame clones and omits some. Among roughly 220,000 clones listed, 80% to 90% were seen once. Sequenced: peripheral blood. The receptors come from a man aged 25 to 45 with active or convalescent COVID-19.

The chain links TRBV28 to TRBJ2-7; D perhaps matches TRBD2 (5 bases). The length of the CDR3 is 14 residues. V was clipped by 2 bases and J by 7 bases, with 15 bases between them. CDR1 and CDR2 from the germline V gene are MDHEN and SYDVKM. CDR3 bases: TGTGCCAGCAGTTTACTGCTAGCACCGTGGGAGCAGTACTTC. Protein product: CASSLLLAPWEQYF.

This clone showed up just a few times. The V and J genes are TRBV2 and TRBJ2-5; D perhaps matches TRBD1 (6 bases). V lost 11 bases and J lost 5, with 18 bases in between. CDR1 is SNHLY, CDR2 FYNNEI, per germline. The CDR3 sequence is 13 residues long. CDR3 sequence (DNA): TGTGCCGCCTGCCGGGACACAGGGGAGACCCAGTACTTC. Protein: CAACRDTGETQYF. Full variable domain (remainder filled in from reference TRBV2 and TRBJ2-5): EPEVTQTPSHQVTQMGQEVILRCVPISNHLYFYWYRQILGQKVEFLVSFYNNEISEKSEIFDDQFSVERPDGSNFTLKIRSTKLEDSAMYFCAACRDTGETQYFGPGTRLLVL.

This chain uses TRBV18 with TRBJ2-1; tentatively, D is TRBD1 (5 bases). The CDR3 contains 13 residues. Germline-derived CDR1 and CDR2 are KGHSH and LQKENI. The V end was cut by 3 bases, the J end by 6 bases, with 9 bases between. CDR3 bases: TGTGCCAGCTCACCGGGGCAGCTCAATGAGCAGTTCTTC. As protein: CASSPGQLNEQFF.

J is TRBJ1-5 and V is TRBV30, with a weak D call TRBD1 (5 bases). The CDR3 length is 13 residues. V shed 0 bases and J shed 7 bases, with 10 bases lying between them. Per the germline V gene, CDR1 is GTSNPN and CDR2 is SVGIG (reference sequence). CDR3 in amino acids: CAWSVRRGQPQHF. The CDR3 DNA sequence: TGTGCCTGGAGTGTTCGTCGGGGGCAGCCCCAGCATTTT.

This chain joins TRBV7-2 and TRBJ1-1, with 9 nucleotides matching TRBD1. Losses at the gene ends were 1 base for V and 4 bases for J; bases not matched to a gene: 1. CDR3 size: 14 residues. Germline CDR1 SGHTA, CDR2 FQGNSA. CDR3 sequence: CASSLETGGTEAFF. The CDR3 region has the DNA TGTGCCAGCAGCTTAGAGACAGGGGGCACTGAAGCTTTCTTT.

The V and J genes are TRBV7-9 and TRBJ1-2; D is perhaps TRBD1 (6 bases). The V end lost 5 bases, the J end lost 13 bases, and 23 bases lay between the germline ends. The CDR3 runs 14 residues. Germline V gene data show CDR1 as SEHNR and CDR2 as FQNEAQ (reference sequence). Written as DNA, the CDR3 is TGTGCCAGCAGCGCAGCCGTGACAGGCGGCCTCCTCACCTTC. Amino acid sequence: CASSAAVTGGLLTF.

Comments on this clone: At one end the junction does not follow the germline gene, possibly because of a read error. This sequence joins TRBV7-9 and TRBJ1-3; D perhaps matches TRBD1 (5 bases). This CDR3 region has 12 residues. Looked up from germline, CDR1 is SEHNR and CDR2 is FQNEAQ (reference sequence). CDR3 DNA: TGTGCCAGCAGCTCAGACTTGGGACTTTTTTGTTTT. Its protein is CASSSDLGLFCF.

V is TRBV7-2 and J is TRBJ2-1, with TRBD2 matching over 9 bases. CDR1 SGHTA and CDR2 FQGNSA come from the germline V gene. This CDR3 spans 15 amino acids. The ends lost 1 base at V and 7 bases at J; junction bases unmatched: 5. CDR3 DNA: TGTGCCAGCAGCTTAGGTGGTGCGGGGGGGAATGAGCAGTTCTTC. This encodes CASSLGGAGGNEQFF.